Following are 8 T cell receptor beta chains from one sample sequenced in a study of cytomegalovirus exposure and HLA in healthy donors. PCR employed 60 Vbeta and 13 Jbeta primers. Sequenced by immunoSEQ multiplex PCR; TCRdb stores in-frame clones only, minus some. The top ten clones hold 3.7% of a sample with some 150,000 clones, about 72% of them seen once. The sequenced sample was PBMCs. Receptor source: a man aged 30 to 39 in good health and CMV-seropositive.

The gene calls are TRBV7-6 and TRBJ2-2; D not certain. V lost 2 bases and J 1 base, leaving 5 bases between the germline ends. The CDR3 is 14 residues long. In germline, CDR1 is SGHVS, CDR2 FNYEAQ. CDR3 in amino acids: CASSLTRNTGELFF. In nucleotides, the CDR3 is TGTGCCAGCAGCTTAACAAGGAACACCGGGGAGCTGTTTTTT.

The chain couples TRBV27 to TRBJ2-7; 7 bases are a match to TRBD1. CDR1 and CDR2 from the germline V gene are MNHEY and SMNVEV (reference sequence). Trimming at V came to 8 bases and at J to 7 bases, leaving 11 bases not matched to a gene. This CDR3 has 13 amino acids. The CDR3 DNA is TGTGCCAGCGCCAGGACAGGTTCGGGGGAGCAGTACTTC. Amino acid sequence: CASARTGSGEQYF.

As concerns this clone: One junction end disagrees with the germline gene, perhaps due to a read error. The chain links TRBV2 to TRBJ1-4; 10 bases fit TRBD1. Germline V gene lookup returns CDR1 SNHLY and CDR2 FYNNEI. This CDR3 comprises 16 residues. CDR3 DNA sequence: TGTGCCAGCAGCGAAGGGACAGGGGCTTTGGGTGAAAAACTGTTTTTT. It is translated as CASSEGTGALGEKLFF.

The chain carries TRBV9 and TRBJ1-4; tentative D call: TRBD1 (6 bases). Trimming removed 4 bases at V and 8 bases at J, with 15 bases between. The germline CDR1 and CDR2 sequences are SGDLS and YYNGEE. This CDR3 has 14 residues. The CDR3 DNA follows: TGTGCCAGCAGCCCAGGGGCCGTGGAGGAAAAACTGTTTTTT. It specifies CASSPGAVEEKLFF.

This clone appeared once. The chain joins TRBV6-5 to TRBJ2-3; 10 nucleotides align to TRBD1. Germline CDR1 is MNHEY and CDR2 is SVGAGI. This CDR3 comprises 14 residues. With V trimmed by 4 bases and J by 8 bases, 6 bases remained unmatched. CDR3 sequence reads: CASSSGTGAFTQYF. CDR3 bases: TGTGCCAGCAGTTCCGGGACAGGGGCTTTTACGCAGTATTTT.

The V and J genes are TRBV28 and TRBJ2-1; 9 positions agree with TRBD1. Germline trimming cut 5 bases from V and 4 bases from J; bases unmatched to any gene: 9. The germline CDR1 and CDR2 sequences are MDHEN and SYDVKM. CDR3 size: 16 residues. CDR3 loop: CASSPQPGQGYNEQFF. CDR3 coding DNA: TGTGCCAGCAGTCCCCAACCGGGACAGGGATACAATGAGCAGTTCTTC.

The chain employs TRBV5-1 and TRBJ2-7; 8 bases are shared with TRBD1. Germline V lookup: CDR1 SGHRS, CDR2 YFSETQ. This CDR3 is built from 15 residues. Trimming took 2 bases from V and 6 from J; bases not matched to a gene: 10. As DNA, the CDR3 is TGCGCCAGCAGCTTTAAAAGGACAGGGAAGGGCGAGCAGTACTTC. Translation: CASSFKRTGKGEQYF.

The chain couples TRBV29-1 to TRBJ2-7; D not resolved. V was clipped by 5 bases and J by 1 base, with 12 bases between them. Germline CDR1 is SQVTM and CDR2 is ANQGSEA. The CDR3 runs 13 residues. The CDR3 is CSVFFGVSYEQYF. The DNA of the CDR3 is TGCAGCGTTTTCTTCGGAGTATCCTACGAGCAGTACTTC.